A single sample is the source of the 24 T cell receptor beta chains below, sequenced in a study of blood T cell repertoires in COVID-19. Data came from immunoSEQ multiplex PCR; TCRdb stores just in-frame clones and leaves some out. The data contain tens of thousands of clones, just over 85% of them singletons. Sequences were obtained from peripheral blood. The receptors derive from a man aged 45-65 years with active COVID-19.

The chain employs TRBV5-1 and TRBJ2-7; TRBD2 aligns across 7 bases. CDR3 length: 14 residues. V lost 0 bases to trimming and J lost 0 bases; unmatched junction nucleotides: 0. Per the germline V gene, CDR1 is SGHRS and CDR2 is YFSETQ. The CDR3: CASSLGTSSYEQYF. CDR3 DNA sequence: TGCGCCAGCAGCTTGGGGACTAGCTCCTACGAGCAGTACTTC.

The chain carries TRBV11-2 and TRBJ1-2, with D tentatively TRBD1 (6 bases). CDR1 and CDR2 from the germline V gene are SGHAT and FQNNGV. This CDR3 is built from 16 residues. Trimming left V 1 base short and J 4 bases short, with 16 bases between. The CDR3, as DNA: TGTGCCAGCAGCTTAGCGGCAGGACAGTCTGGCTATGGCTACACCTTC. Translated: CASSLAAGQSGYGYTF.

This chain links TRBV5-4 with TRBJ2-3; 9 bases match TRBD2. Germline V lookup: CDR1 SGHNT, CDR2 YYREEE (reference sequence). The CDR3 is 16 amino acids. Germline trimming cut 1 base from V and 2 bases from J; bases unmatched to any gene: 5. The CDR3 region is CASSLMAGGDTDTQYF. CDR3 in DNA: TGTGCCAGCAGCTTGATGGCGGGGGGGGACACAGATACGCAGTATTTT.

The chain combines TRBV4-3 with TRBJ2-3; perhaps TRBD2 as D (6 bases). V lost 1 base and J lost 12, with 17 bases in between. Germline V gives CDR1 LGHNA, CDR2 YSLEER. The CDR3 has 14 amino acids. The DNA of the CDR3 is TGCGCCAGCAGCCAAGGGAGACTAGAAGCTCACCAGTATTTT. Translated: CASSQGRLEAHQYF.

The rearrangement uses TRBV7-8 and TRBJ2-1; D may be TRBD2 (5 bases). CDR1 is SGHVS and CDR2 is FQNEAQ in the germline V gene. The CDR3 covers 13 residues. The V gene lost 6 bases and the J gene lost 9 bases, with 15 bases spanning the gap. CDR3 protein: CASRRVEGIEQFF. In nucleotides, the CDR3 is TGTGCCAGCAGACGGGTCGAGGGCATTGAGCAGTTCTTC.

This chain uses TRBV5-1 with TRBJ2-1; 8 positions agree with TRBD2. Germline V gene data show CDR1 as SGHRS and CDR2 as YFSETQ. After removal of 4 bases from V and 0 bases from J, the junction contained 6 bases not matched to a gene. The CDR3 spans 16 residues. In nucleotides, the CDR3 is TGCGCCAGCAGCCTCAGCGGGAGCAGCTCCTACAATGAGCAGTTCTTC. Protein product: CASSLSGSSSYNEQFF.

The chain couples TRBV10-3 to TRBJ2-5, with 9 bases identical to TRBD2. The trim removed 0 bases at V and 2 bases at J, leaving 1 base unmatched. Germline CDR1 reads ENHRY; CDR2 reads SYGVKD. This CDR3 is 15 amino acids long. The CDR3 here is CAISESAGGQETQYF. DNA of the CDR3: TGTGCCATCAGTGAGTCCGCGGGAGGGCAAGAGACCCAGTACTTC.

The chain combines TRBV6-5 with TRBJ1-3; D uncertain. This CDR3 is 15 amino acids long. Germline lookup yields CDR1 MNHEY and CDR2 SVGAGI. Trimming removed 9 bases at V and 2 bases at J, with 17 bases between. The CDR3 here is CASIQAVGTGNTIYF. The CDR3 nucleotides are TGTGCCAGTATCCAAGCGGTGGGGACTGGAAACACCATATATTTT.

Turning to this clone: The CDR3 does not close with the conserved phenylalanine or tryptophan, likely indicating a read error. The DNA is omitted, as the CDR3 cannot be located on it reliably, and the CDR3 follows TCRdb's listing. The CDR3 here is CASRDRAS. The V call is TRBV23-1, the J call TRBJ2-7; the tabulated D call, TRBD1, remains unverified against the DNA. TRBV23-1 is known as an ORF, though its function is uncertain. With termini counted, the CDR3 has 8 amino acids.

The CDR3 DNA follows: TGTGCCAGCTCACCAGGGCTAGCGGCTTCCTACGAGCAGTACTTC. Encoded protein: CASSPGLAASYEQYF. The chain combines TRBV18 with TRBJ2-7; 7 bases are shared with TRBD2. The CDR3 runs to 15 residues. The V segment lost 2 bases and the J segment 1 base; nucleotides outside the gene matches: 5. Germline CDR1 KGHSH, CDR2 LQKENI. Full variable domain (remainder filled in from reference TRBV18 and TRBJ2-7): NAGVMQNPRHLVRRRGQEARLRCSPMKGHSHVYWYRQLPEEGLKFMVYLQKENIIDESGMPKERFSAEFPKEGPSILRIQQVVRGDSAAYFCASSPGLAASYEQYFGPGTRLTVT.

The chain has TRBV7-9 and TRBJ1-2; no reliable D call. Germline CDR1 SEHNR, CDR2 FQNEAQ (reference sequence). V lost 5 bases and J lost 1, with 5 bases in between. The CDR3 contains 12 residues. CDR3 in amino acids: CASSPDNYGYTF. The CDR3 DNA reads TGTGCCAGCAGCCCAGATAACTATGGCTACACCTTC.

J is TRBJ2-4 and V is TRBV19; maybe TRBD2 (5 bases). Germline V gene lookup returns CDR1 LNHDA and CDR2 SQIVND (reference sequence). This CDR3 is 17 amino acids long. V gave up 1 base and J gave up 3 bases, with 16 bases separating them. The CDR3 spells CASSIGRGNIGKNIQYF. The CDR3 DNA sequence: TGTGCCAGTAGTATAGGAAGAGGGAATATCGGCAAAAACATTCAGTACTTC.

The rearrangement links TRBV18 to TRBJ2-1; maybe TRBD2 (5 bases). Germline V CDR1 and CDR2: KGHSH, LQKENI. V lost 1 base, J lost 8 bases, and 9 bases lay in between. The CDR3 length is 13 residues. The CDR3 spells CASSPQGRDEQFF. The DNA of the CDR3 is TGTGCCAGCTCACCACAAGGGCGGGATGAGCAGTTCTTC. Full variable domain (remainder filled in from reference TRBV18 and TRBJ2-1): NAGVMQNPRHLVRRRGQEARLRCSPMKGHSHVYWYRQLPEEGLKFMVYLQKENIIDESGMPKERFSAEFPKEGPSILRIQQVVRGDSAAYFCASSPQGRDEQFFGPGTRLTVL.

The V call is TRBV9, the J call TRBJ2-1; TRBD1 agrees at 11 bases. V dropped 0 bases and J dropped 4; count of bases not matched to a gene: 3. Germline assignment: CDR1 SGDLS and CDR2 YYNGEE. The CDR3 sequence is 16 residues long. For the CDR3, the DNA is TGTGCCAGCAGCGTAGTGGGACAGGGGGAGTACAATGAGCAGTTCTTC. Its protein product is CASSVVGQGEYNEQFF.

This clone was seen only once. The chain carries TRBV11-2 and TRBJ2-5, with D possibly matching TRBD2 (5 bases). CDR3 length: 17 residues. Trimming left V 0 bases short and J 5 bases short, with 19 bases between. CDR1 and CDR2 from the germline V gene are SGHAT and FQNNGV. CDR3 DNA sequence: TGTGCCAGCAGCTTAGACCCCCTAGCCCCCTTCGGGGAGACCCAGTACTTC. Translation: CASSLDPLAPFGETQYF.

The CDR3 sequence: CASSWADYNEQFF. CDR3 bases: TGTGCCAGCAGTTGGGCTGACTACAATGAGCAGTTCTTC. The V gene is TRBV6-6, the J gene TRBJ2-1; D gene unclear. Between the trimmed V and J ends, which lost 4 bases and 3 bases, there was a span of 7 bases. The germline CDR1 and CDR2 sequences are MNHNY and SVGAGI (reference sequence). There are 13 residues in the CDR3.

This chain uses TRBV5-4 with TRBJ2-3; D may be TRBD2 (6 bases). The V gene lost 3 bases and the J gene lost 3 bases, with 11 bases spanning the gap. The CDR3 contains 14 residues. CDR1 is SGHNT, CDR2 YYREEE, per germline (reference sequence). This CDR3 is CASSWGLRTDTQYF. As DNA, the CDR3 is TGTGCCAGCAGCTGGGGACTTAGGACAGATACGCAGTATTTT. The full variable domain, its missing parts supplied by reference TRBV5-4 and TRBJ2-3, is ETGVTQSPTHLIKTRGQQVTLRCSSQSGHNTVSWYQQALGQGPQFIFQYYREEENGRGNFPPRFSGLQFPNYSSELNVNALELDDSALYLCASSWGLRTDTQYFGPGTRLTVL.

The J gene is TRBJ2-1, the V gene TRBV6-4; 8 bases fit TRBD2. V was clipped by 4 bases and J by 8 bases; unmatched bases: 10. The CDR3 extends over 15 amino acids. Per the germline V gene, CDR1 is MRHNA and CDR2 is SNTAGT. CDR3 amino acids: CASSGQREFLDEQFF. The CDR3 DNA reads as TGTGCCAGCAGTGGCCAGCGGGAGTTCTTGGATGAGCAGTTCTTC.

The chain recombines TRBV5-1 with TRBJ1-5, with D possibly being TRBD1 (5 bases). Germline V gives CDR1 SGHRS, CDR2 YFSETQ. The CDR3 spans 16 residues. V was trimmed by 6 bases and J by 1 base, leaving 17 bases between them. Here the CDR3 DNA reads TGCGCCAGCACCTCCGGGGGAGGGCGCAGCAATCAGCCCCAGCATTTT. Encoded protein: CASTSGGGRSNQPQHF.

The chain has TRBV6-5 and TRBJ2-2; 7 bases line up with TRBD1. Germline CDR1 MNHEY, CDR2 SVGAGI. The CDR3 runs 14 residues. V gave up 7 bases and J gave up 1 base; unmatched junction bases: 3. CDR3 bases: TGTGCCAGCAAGGGACAGCAGAACACCGGGGAGCTGTTTTTT. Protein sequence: CASKGQQNTGELFF.

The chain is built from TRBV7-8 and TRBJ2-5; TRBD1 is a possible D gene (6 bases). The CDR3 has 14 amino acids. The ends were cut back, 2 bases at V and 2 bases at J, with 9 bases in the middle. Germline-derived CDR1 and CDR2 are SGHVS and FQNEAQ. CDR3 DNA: TGTGCCAGCAGCTTAACAGGGCCTCAAGAGACCCAGTACTTC. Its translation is CASSLTGPQETQYF. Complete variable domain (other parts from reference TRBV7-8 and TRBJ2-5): GAGVSQSPRYKVAKRGQDVALRCDPISGHVSLFWYQQALGQGPEFLTYFQNEAQLDKSGLPSDRFFAERPEGSVSTLKIQRTQQEDSAVYLCASSLTGPQETQYFGPGTRLLVL.

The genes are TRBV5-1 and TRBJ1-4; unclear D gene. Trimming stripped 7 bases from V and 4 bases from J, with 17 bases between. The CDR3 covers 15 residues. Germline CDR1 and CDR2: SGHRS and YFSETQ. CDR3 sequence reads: CASGTGDGVNEKLFF. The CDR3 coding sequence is TGCGCCAGCGGAACCGGGGATGGAGTTAATGAAAAACTGTTTTTT.

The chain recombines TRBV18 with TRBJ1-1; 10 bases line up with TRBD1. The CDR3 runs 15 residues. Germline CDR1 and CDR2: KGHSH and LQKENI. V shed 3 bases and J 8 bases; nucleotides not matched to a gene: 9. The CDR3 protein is CASSPTIGQGVEAFF. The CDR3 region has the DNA TGTGCCAGCTCACCCACGATCGGACAGGGGGTGGAAGCTTTCTTT.

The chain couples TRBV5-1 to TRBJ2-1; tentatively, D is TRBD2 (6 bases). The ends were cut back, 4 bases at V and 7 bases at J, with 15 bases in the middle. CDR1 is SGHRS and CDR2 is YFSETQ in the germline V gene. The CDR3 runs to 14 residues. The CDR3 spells CASSPLAGGNEQFF. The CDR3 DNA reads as TGCGCCAGCAGCCCACTAGCCGGAGGGAATGAGCAGTTCTTC.